This T cell receptor beta chain was recorded in a study of OX40 agonist ivuxolimab in advanced cancers. Background on the study: The dose-escalation cohort was around 83% male, with a mean age of about 58 years, ranging about 20 to 85. Findings of the study overall: Expanded peripheral T cell antigen specificity was not determined. Averaging showed that CD8+ T cells had more expanded clones than CD4+ did.

Comments on this clone: As yet, its antigen is unknown.

The CDR3 contains 15 residues. Germline trimming cut 4 bases from V and 5 bases from J; bases unmatched to any gene: 9. Germline CDR1 and CDR2: SGHRS and YFSETQ. Patients were excluded for autoimmune disease history or systemic immunosuppression. Measured with immunoSEQ multiplex PCR; TCRdb has only the in-frame clones, and not every one. In the table there are 71,000 or so clones, about 88% of which are singletons. The V gene is TRBV5-1, the J gene TRBJ2-5; 9 bases align to TRBD2. This clonotype was sampled from an adult with an advanced solid tumor such as melanoma, head and neck, liver or kidney cancer. Sequences were derived from CD4+ or CD8+ T cells sorted from blood, sampled in a trial of the OX40 agonist ivuxolimab. The CDR3 region has the DNA TGCGCCAGCAGCCTGACGGGGACTAGCCTGGAGACCCAGTACTTC. Protein sequence: CASSLTGTSLETQYF.